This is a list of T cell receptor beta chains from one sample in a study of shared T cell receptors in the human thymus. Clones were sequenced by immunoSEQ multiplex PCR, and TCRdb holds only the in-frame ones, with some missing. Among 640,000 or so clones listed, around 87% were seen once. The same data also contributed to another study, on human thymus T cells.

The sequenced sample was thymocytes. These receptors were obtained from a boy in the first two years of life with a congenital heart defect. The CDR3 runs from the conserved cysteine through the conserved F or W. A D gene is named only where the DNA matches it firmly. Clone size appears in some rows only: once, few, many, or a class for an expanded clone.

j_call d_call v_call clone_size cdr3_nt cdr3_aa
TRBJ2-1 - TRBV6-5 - TGTGCCAGCAGTTACTCGAGAGGCCGGGAGCAGTTCTTC CASSYSRGREQFF
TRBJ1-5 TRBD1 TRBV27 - TGTGCCAGCAGCCCGGGACAGAATAGCAATCAGCCCCAGCATTTT CASSPGQNSNQPQHF
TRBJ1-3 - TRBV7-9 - TGTGCCAGCAGCGCCCAGGGGTCCGGCAACACCATATATTTT CASSAQGSGNTIYF
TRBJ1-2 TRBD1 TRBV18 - TGTGCCAGCTCAATCGGACAGGTCGGCTATGGCTACACCTTC CASSIGQVGYGYTF
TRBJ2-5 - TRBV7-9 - TGTGCCAGCAGAAGATGGGGGCCCGAGACCCAGTACTTC CASRRWGPETQYF
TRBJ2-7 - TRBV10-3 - TGTGCCATCAGTGAGAGGGACTTCTCCTACGAGCAGTACTTC CAISERDFSYEQYF
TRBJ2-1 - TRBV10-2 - TGCGCCAGCGGGTGGGAGGGGGGCGGGACCTACTCCTACAATGAGCAGTTCTTC CASGWEGGGTYSYNEQFF
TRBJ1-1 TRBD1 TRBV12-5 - TGTGCTAGTGGTTTGGTACAGGGACAGGGGGCTTTAGAGTGGGGGAACACTGAAGCTTTCTTT CASGLVQGQGALEWGNTEAFF
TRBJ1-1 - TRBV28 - TGTGCCAGCAGTTTACAGAGGATGAACACTGAAGCTTTCTTT CASSLQRMNTEAFF
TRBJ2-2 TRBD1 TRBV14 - TGTGCCAGCAGCCACCCCGGGACAGGGGGGCCCGGGGAGCTGTTTTTT CASSHPGTGGPGELFF
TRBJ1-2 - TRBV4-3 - TGCGCCAGCAGCCAAGAATTCTCGGCAGGGTATAGAGCTAACTATGGCTACACCTTC CASSQEFSAGYRANYGYTF
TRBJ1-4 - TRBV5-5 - TGTGCCAGCACCTGGGGCCGGGGGGCCCTTAACGAAAAACTGTTTTTT CASTWGRGALNEKLFF
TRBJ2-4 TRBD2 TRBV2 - TGTGCCAGCAGTGAAACGGGACTAGCGCCAGCCAAAAACATTCAGTACTTC CASSETGLAPAKNIQYF
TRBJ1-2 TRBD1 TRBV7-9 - TGTGCCAGCAGCTTGAACACCCGGGACAGGGATGGCTACACCTTC CASSLNTRDRDGYTF
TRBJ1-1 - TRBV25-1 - TGTGCCAGCAGTCAGGGAACTGAAGCTTTCTTT CASSQGTEAFF
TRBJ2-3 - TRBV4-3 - TGCGCCAGCAGCCAAGAGGGGAGGTTTGAGGACACAGATACGCAGTATTTT CASSQEGRFEDTDTQYF
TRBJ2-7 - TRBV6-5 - TGTGCCGTTACCCGACTAGGTCTTGTCGACGAGCAGTACTTC CAVTRLGLVDEQYF
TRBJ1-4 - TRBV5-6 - TGTGCCAGCAGCACCGGACACCATGGAGCAACTAATGAAAAACTGTTTTTT CASSTGHHGATNEKLFF
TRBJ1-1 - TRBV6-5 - TGTGCCAGCAGTTACGAGGCCAGCCACCGCCAAGCTTTCTTT CASSYEASHRQAFF
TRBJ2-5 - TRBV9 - TGTGCCAGCAGCGTGACGGGTGAGACCCAGTACTTC CASSVTGETQYF
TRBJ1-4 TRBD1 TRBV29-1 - TGCAGCGTTGAATATTTGGGTGGGACAGGGGACGAAAAACTGTTTTTT CSVEYLGGTGDEKLFF
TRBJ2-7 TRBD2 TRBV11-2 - TGTGCCAGCAGCTTCCCTATAGCGGGGGCCTACGAGCAGTACTTC CASSFPIAGAYEQYF
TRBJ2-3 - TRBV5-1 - TGCGCCAGCAGCTTGGCGATTAGTAGAGGGCCAGATACGCAGTATTTT CASSLAISRGPDTQYF
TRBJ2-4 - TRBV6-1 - TGTGCCAGCAGTGAAGGGTCAGGGGGGTCGGTCCTAAACATTCAGTACTTC CASSEGSGGSVLNIQYF
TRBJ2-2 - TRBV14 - TGTGCCAGCAGCCCGACTTACACCGGGGAGCTGTTTTTT CASSPTYTGELFF
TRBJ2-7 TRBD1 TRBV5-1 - TGCGCCAGCAGCTTGGAGGCAGGGGGTTCCTACGAGCAGTACTTC CASSLEAGGSYEQYF
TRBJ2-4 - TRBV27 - TGTGCCAGCTCCCCCGGGGACATTCAGTACTTC CASSPGDIQYF
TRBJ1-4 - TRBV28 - TGTGCCAGCAGCTCAAGGGGGAACAATGAAAAACTGTTTTTT CASSSRGNNEKLFF
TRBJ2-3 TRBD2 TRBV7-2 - TGTGCCAGCAGCGGTTTCCAGACTAGCGGGGGAGATACGCAGTATTTT CASSGFQTSGGDTQYF
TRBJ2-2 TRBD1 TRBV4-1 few TGCGCCAGCAGCCAGGATGGTGACAGGGCGAACACCGGGGAGCTGTTTTTT CASSQDGDRANTGELFF
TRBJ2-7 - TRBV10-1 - TGCGCCAGCAGTGAGGGGGGCGACGAGCAGTACTTC CASSEGGDEQYF
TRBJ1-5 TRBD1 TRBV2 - TGTGCCAGCAGTGAAGGGGGGACAGGGACCCAGCCCCAGCATTTT CASSEGGTGTQPQHF
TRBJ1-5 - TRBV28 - TGTGCCAGCAGTTTAAGGGTACCGGGGGTTCAAAAGACCAATCAGCCCCAGCATTTT CASSLRVPGVQKTNQPQHF
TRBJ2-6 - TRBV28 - TGTGCCAGCAGTTTACAATGTAGCGTCGGGGCCAACGTCCTGACTTTC CASSLQCSVGANVLTF
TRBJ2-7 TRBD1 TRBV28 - TGTGCCAGCAGAACGACAGGGGGCTACGAGCAGTACTTC CASRTTGGYEQYF
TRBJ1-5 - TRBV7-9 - TGTGCCAGCTGCTTCGGCAATCAGCCCCAGCATTTT CASCFGNQPQHF
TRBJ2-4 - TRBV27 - TGTGCCAGCAGTTTCAGGGGTCTAGGCAAAAACATTCAGTACTTC CASSFRGLGKNIQYF
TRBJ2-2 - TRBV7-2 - TGTGCCAGCAGCTTAAGACTGGCAGATAACACCGGGGAGCTGTTTTTT CASSLRLADNTGELFF
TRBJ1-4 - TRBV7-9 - TGTGCCAGCAGCCCCCTCCGCGGGATGTTTTTT CASSPLRGMFF
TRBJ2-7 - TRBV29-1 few TGCAGCGCTACCCATGACAGGCGACCTCCCTACGAGCAGTACTTC CSATHDRRPPYEQYF
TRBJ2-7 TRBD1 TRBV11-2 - TGTGCCAGCAGCAGAGCCGGGACAGGCTCCTACGAGCAGTACTTC CASSRAGTGSYEQYF
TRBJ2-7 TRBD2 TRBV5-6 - TGTGCCAGCAGCTTGTCCACTAGCGGGGACTACGAGCAGTACTTC CASSLSTSGDYEQYF
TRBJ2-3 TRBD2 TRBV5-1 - TGCGCCAGCAGGCCCGGGCGCGGGAGGGCCACAGATACGCAGTATTTT CASRPGRGRATDTQYF
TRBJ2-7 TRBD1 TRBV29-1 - TGCAGCGTTGAAGCCAGGACAGGGCACACCTCCTACGAGCAGTACTTC CSVEARTGHTSYEQYF
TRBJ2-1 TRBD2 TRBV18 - TGTGCCAGCTCACCGGGACTAGCGTTTTCCTACAATGAGCAGTTCTTC CASSPGLAFSYNEQFF
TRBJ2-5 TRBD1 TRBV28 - TGTGCCAGCAGTTGGAAGACAGGGGTAAGAGAGACCCAGTACTTC CASSWKTGVRETQYF
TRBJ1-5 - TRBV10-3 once TGTGCCACCTCCGGGAGGGGGGGATATAGCAATCAGCCCCAGCATTTT CATSGRGGYSNQPQHF
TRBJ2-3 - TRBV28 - TGTGCCAGCAGTGTACTAGATGAGTCCCTTGGTACGCAGTATTTT CASSVLDESLGTQYF
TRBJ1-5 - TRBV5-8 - TGTGCCAGCAGCTTGGCGGGGGGCAATCAGCCCCAGCATTTT CASSLAGGNQPQHF
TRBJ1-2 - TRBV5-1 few TGCGCCAGCAGCTTGGTGGGTCCGGACAGAGAAAATAACTATGGCTACACCTTC CASSLVGPDRENNYGYTF
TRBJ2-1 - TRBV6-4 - TGTGCCAGCAGTGACCACCCGGCCGGGAATAATGAGCAGTTCTTC CASSDHPAGNNEQFF
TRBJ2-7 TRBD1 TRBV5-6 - TGTGCCAGCATAAGTTCGGTGGGTATCGGACAGGGGTCCCACGAGCAGTACTTC CASISSVGIGQGSHEQYF
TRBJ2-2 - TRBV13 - TGTGCCAGCAGCTTTTTACTACTAAACACCGGGGAGCTGTTTTTT CASSFLLLNTGELFF
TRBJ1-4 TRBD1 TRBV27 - TGTGCCAGCAGGGGACAGCTTAATGAAAAACTGTTTTTT CASRGQLNEKLFF
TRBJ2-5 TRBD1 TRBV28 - TGTGCCAGCAGTTTCGACAGGGGGAAAGAGACCCAGTACTTC CASSFDRGKETQYF
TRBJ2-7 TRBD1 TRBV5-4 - TGCGCCAGCAGCCCCCGGGACAGTTCCTACGAGCAGTACTTC CASSPRDSSYEQYF
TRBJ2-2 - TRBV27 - TGTGCCAGCAGTCTCCAGCGGGCCAACACCGGGGAGCTGTTTTTT CASSLQRANTGELFF
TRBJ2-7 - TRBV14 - TGTGCCAGCAGCCAATTGGGCCAGGGGATCGACGAGCAGTACTTC CASSQLGQGIDEQYF
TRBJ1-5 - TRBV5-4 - TGTGCCAGCAGCTGGCAGGGCGGTCAGCCCCAGCATTTT CASSWQGGQPQHF